This entry lists 8 T cell receptor beta chains sequenced from one sample in a study of OX40 agonist ivuxolimab in advanced cancers. Only in-frame clones appear in the TCRdb table, and some are missing; sequencing was by immunoSEQ multiplex PCR. This sample has roughly 130,000 clones, with about 94% found just once. The sample here was CD4+ or CD8+ T cells sorted from blood, taken in a trial of the OX40 agonist ivuxolimab. The receptors come from an adult with an advanced solid tumor such as melanoma, head and neck, liver or kidney cancer.

This rearrangement joins TRBV20-1 to TRBJ2-5; D remains ambiguous. This CDR3 is 11 amino acids long. Germline lookup yields CDR1 DFQATT and CDR2 SNEGSKA (reference sequence). The ends were cut back, 3 bases at V and 3 bases at J, with 5 bases in the middle. The CDR3 DNA reads TGCAGTGCTAGTGGGAAAGAGACCCAGTACTTC. Residues: CSASGKETQYF.

The chain combines TRBV11-2 with TRBJ2-5; D might be TRBD2 (6 bases). Germline assignment: CDR1 SGHAT and CDR2 FQNNGV. The CDR3 covers 14 residues. V gave up 4 bases and J gave up 1 base, with 10 bases separating them. CDR3: CASSSGTPQETQYF. CDR3 DNA sequence: TGTGCCAGCAGCTCCGGGACTCCCCAAGAGACCCAGTACTTC.

This clone was recorded only once. The CDR3 sequence is CASSPIGPGPPSQADTQYF. CDR3 DNA sequence: TGTGCCAGCTCACCCATTGGGCCGGGACCCCCGTCGCAGGCAGATACGCAGTATTTT. This chain links TRBV18 with TRBJ2-3, with D perhaps being TRBD1 or TRBD2 (5 bases each). The CDR3 spans 19 residues. Germline CDR1 KGHSH, CDR2 LQKENI. V was shortened by 3 bases and J by 4 bases, with 26 bases between the two germline ends.

The genes are TRBV6-5 and TRBJ2-7; TRBD2 matches at 7 bases. CDR3 length: 14 residues. Trimming at V came to 6 bases and at J to 5 bases, leaving 10 bases not matched to a gene. CDR1 is MNHEY and CDR2 is SVGAGI in the germline V gene. CDR3 amino acids: CASRRSGTINEQYF. Here the CDR3 DNA reads TGTGCCAGCAGAAGATCAGGGACTATCAACGAGCAGTACTTC.

The rearrangement uses TRBV7-2 and TRBJ2-5; 7 positions agree with TRBD2. The V gene end was trimmed by 5 bases and the J gene end by 4 bases; junction bases not matched to a gene: 10. In germline, CDR1 is SGHTA, CDR2 FQGNSA. This CDR3 comprises 15 residues. The CDR3 spells CASSTYPGLRETQYF. The CDR3 bases are TGTGCCAGCAGCACCTATCCGGGACTACGAGAGACCCAGTACTTC.

This clone showed up just a few times. This chain joins TRBV2 and TRBJ1-6; 8 nucleotides match TRBD1. The CDR3 is 15 residues long. V lost 6 bases and J lost 8; bases outside the gene matches: 9. CDR1 is SNHLY, CDR2 FYNNEI, per germline. The CDR3 loop is CASSVEDRVDSPLHF. CDR3 sequence (DNA): TGTGCCAGCAGCGTCGAGGACAGGGTTGATTCACCCCTCCACTTT.

The chain has TRBV6-5 and TRBJ2-7; the D is unclear. Trimming cost V 5 bases and J 0 bases, with 11 bases left between them. This CDR3 spans 14 amino acids. Per the germline V gene, CDR1 is MNHEY and CDR2 is SVGAGI. CDR3 sequence reads: CASSGPPVSYEQYF. The CDR3 DNA follows: TGTGCCAGCAGTGGCCCGCCGGTCTCCTACGAGCAGTACTTC.

In the case of this clone: This specimen includes other DNA sequences encoding the same CDR3. The chain carries TRBV19 and TRBJ1-6; TRBD1 aligns across 7 bases. The ends lost 3 bases at V and 6 bases at J; junction bases unmatched: 5. The CDR3 extends over 15 amino acids. Germline V gene sequence: CDR1 LNHDA, CDR2 SQIVND (reference sequence). The CDR3 sequence: CASSIRNRGNSPLHF. CDR3 in DNA: TGTGCCAGTAGTATCAGGAACAGGGGTAATTCACCCCTCCACTTT.